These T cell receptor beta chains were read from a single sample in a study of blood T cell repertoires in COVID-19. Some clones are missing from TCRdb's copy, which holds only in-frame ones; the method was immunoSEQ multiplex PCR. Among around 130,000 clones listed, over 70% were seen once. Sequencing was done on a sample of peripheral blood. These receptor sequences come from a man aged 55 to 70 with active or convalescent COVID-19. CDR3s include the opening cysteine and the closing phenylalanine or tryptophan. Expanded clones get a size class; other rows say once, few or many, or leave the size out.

CASSWGTGSYEQYF | TRBJ2-7 | . | TRBV5-1
CASSLTPYVRANQPQHF | TRBJ1-5 | . | TRBV28
CASSFPTGQRIQPQHF | TRBJ1-5 | . | TRBV19
CASSRDRPYEQYF | TRBJ2-7 | . | TRBV25-1
CASSQDPQAYNTIYF | TRBJ1-3 | . | TRBV4-1
CASSRQGTNYNSPLHF | TRBJ1-6 | . | TRBV14
CGQGAGPTNEQYF | TRBJ2-7 | . | TRBV5-1
CASSLWDRSGETQYF | TRBJ2-5 | . | TRBV7-9
CASSQEPRLSQYF | TRBJ2-7 | . | TRBV14
CASSRQGAHGYTF | TRBJ1-2 | . | TRBV6-5
CASRPRTGGREKLFF | TRBJ1-4 | . | TRBV16
CASSQAARAGNTIYF | TRBJ1-3 | . | TRBV28
CASKKDRDNEQFF | TRBJ2-1 | . | TRBV11-3
CASSRPSGKVYEQYF | TRBJ2-7 | . | TRBV5-4
CASSQGGSVLRGSPLHF | TRBJ1-6 | . | TRBV3-1/TRBV3-2
CATSDTGLTETYF | TRBJ2-7 | . | TRBV24-1
CASSLSHWENGNYNEQFF | TRBJ2-1 | . | TRBV7-3
CASSKITSAGELFF | TRBJ2-2 | . | TRBV2
CASSARREQFF | TRBJ2-1 | once | TRBV19
CASSYSRDRGTYEQYF | TRBJ2-7 | . | TRBV6-6
CASSPQLAGNYEQYF | TRBJ2-7 | . | TRBV28
CSVVRDRGTYEQYF | TRBJ2-7 | . | TRBV29-1
CASSSTSRRLAGVLGSYNEQFF | TRBJ2-1 | . | TRBV28
CAWSLPGQGISHEQYF | TRBJ2-7 | once | TRBV30
CASSLSGQNHYEQYF | TRBJ2-7 | . | TRBV19
CASSLGASSGNTIYF | TRBJ1-3 | once | TRBV7-9
CASSQNARTGADEKLFF | TRBJ1-4 | . | TRBV23-1
CAWSPGQGETSYNQPQHF | TRBJ1-5 | . | TRBV30
CASTKAGAQETQYF | TRBJ2-5 | . | TRBV28
CASSPPGQLYSGNTIYF | TRBJ1-3 | . | TRBV13
CASSRTRRQYTGELFF | TRBJ2-2 | . | TRBV14
CASSSGGTGRAGNTIYF | TRBJ1-3 | . | TRBV7-6
CASSPGPRQGAGELFF | TRBJ2-2 | . | TRBV7-3
CASSQDRRTGLAGAGELFF | TRBJ2-2 | . | TRBV3-1/TRBV3-2
CASRITGISNQPQHF | TRBJ1-5 | once | TRBV19
CASSQEAGANVLTF | TRBJ2-6 | . | TRBV4-1
CASSRGTAYEQYF | TRBJ2-7 | . | TRBV19
CASCKREMKNTEAFF | TRBJ1-1 | . | TRBV2
CASSLGGRSSYNEQFF | TRBJ2-1 | . | TRBV11-3
CASSELGTGQFF | TRBJ2-1 | . | TRBV25-1
CASSIAVGGAFF | TRBJ1-1 | . | TRBV19
CASRSSGASDEQYF | TRBJ2-7 | . | TRBV28
CASSIQGTQPQHF | TRBJ1-5 | . | TRBV28
CAWSISRGASTEAFF | TRBJ1-1 | once | TRBV30
CASSESQGNLLNTEAFF | TRBJ1-1 | . | TRBV2
CASSLLGREDGYTF | TRBJ1-2 | once | TRBV5-5
CASSFDSSSYEQYF | TRBJ2-7 | . | TRBV5-4
CASRPGLAGGSSYNEQFF | TRBJ2-1 | medium-sized | TRBV19
CASSFRDRGNEQFF | TRBJ2-1 | . | TRBV5-1
CASSLGQGTTEAFF | TRBJ1-1 | . | TRBV5-8
CASSLQKTQYF | TRBJ2-5 | . | TRBV28
CASSSTGQGPYGYTF | TRBJ1-2 | . | TRBV5-4